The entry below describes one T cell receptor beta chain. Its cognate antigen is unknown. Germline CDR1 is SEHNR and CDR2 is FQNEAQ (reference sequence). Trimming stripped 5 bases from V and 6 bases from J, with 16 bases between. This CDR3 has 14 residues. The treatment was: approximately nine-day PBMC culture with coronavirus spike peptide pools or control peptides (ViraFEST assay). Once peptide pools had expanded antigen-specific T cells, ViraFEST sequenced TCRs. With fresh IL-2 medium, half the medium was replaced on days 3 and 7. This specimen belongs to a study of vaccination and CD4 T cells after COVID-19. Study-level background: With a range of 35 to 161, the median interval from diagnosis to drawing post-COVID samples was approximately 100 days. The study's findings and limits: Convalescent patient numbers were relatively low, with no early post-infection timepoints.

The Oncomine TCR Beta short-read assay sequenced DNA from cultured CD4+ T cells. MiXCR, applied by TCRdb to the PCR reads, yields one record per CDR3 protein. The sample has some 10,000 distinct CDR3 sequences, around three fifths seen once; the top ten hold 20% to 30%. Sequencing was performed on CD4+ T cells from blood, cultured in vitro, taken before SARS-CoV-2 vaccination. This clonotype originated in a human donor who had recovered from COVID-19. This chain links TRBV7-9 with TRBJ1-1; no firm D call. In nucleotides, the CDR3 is TGTGCCAGCAGCCTCGGTGCCCTGACCCCTGAAGCTTTCTTT. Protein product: CASSLGALTPEAFF.